This entry features one TCR beta chain sequence. The target antigen is unknown. This sample stems from a study of T-cell memory formation after mild COVID-19. It was 5'RACE with constant-segment primers that produced the TCR alpha and TCR beta cDNA libraries, which carried sample barcodes and UMIs. TCRdb recomputed calls from the 5' RACE reads with MiXCR, one row per CDR3 protein. The profile shows around 310,000 distinct CDR3 sequences, roughly an eighth of them singletons. The CDR3 spans 15 residues. Trimming removed 2 bases from V and 6 bases from J, with 16 bases in between. Germline values: CDR1 SGHKS, CDR2 YYEKEE (reference sequence). Study results and caveats: Those CD4+ clones that contracted were mainly in CM and EM (CD8+ ones in EMRA).

This sequence was found in a young man who had mild COVID-19 (a few samples of this study predate the infection). Cell type and time point are not known. The chain carries TRBV5-5 and TRBJ2-3; D is tentatively TRBD1 or TRBD2 (6 bases each). Sequenced input: PBMCs or a T cell subset sorted from them (not recorded which). The CDR3 nucleotides read TGTGCCAGCAGCTTACGGGGGCGAGAGGGTGATACGCAGTATTTT. Residues: CASSLRGREGDTQYF.